The rows below give T cell receptor beta chains drawn from one sample of a study of T cells in Graves' hyperthyroidism and ophthalmopathy. A single record per CDR3 protein comes from TCRdb applying MiXCR to the multiplex PCR reads. Of 610,000 or so distinct CDR3 sequences listed, 46% were seen once; the top ten hold about 8.3%. Sequenced input: peripheral blood or thyroid tissue (not recorded which). All receptors derive from a woman aged 18-29 years with Graves' hyperthyroidism. Both conserved end residues are part of each CDR3. Expanded clones are given a class, and other clones once, few, many or no size at all.

abundance	j_gene	v_gene	CDR3aa
many	TRBJ1-2	TRBV14	CASSQGKPRVYGYTF
NA	TRBJ2-3	TRBV20-1	CSATHLAARVGDTQYF
NA	TRBJ2-6	TRBV4-1	CASRRVPGANVLTF
few	TRBJ2-3	TRBV2	CAGGLGSTDTQYF
many	TRBJ2-7	TRBV12-3/TRBV12-4	CASSLGQGNNEQYF
NA	TRBJ2-7	TRBV7-3	CASSPGLAGGATYEQYF
many	TRBJ2-7	TRBV2	CASSKITYEQYF
many	TRBJ2-2	TRBV7-3	CASSRASNTGELFF
NA	TRBJ1-2	TRBV12-3/TRBV12-4	CAGGQGTTRGYTF
many	TRBJ1-2	TRBV10-3	CAISGSVNYGYTF
many	TRBJ1-5	TRBV7-2	CASGTVHQPQHF
NA	TRBJ2-7	TRBV12-3/TRBV12-4	CASSTSGGDEQYF
few	TRBJ1-2	TRBV6-1	CASSEAPQARRSGYTF
NA	TRBJ2-7	TRBV9	CASSVVGTSGPHEQYF
NA	TRBJ1-1	TRBV6-5	CAISYSRSPNTEAFF
many	TRBJ2-3	TRBV7-2	CASSTSLAGEDTQYF
many	TRBJ1-1	TRBV10-3	CAISPGTGVAMNTEAFF
many	TRBJ1-1	TRBV7-8	CASSLGPAWSEAFF
NA	TRBJ2-7	TRBV7-2	CASSYSPQRSGGYEQYF
many	TRBJ1-1	TRBV10-3	CAISLQGAAEAFF
NA	TRBJ2-7	TRBV25-1	CACSAKRQGGAYEQYF
many	TRBJ1-1	TRBV19	CASSMEGQLNTEAFF
many	TRBJ2-5	TRBV29-1	CSVKGGGGRQETQYF
many	TRBJ1-1	TRBV6-5	CASSYAATVNTEAFF
NA	TRBJ2-7	TRBV24-1	CATSDSQAGGLYEQYF
many	TRBJ2-7	TRBV19	CASSIGPAGAYEQYF
NA	TRBJ1-1	TRBV15	CATSGITGSYPEAFF
many	TRBJ2-7	TRBV10-3	CAIGGTSSLNSYEQYF
many	TRBJ1-6	TRBV7-9	CASSLEVDRGSSPLHF
NA	TRBJ1-1	TRBV24-1	CATSDPPGTEAFF
NA	TRBJ1-4	TRBV5-6	CASSLAGDRGNEKLFF
many	TRBJ2-2	TRBV4-2	CASSRDTNTGELFF
NA	TRBJ2-7	TRBV20-1	CSARDPNYEQYF
many	TRBJ2-7	TRBV3-1	CASSLPTGDEQYF
many	TRBJ2-3	TRBV25-1	CASSGIGGSGTDTQYF
once	TRBJ2-5	TRBV9	CASSSLTSPGELFFGETQYF
many	TRBJ1-6	TRBV3-1	CASRAHGSNSPLHF
once	NA	TRBV5-6	CASSLTGEWDEQFF
many	TRBJ2-7	TRBV12-3/TRBV12-4	CASSQWLSGQYF
NA	TRBJ2-6	TRBV11-2	CASSITGDPSGANVLTF
NA	TRBJ2-5	TRBV2	CASSGLVQETQYF
NA	TRBJ1-5	TRBV29-1	CSAGQASYNEPQHF
NA	TRBJ2-5	TRBV12-3/TRBV12-4	CASSFGPEETQYF
once	TRBJ2-5	TRBV29-1	CRKGAETQYF
NA	TRBJ1-3	TRBV10-3	CAISDPDRDPGNTIYF